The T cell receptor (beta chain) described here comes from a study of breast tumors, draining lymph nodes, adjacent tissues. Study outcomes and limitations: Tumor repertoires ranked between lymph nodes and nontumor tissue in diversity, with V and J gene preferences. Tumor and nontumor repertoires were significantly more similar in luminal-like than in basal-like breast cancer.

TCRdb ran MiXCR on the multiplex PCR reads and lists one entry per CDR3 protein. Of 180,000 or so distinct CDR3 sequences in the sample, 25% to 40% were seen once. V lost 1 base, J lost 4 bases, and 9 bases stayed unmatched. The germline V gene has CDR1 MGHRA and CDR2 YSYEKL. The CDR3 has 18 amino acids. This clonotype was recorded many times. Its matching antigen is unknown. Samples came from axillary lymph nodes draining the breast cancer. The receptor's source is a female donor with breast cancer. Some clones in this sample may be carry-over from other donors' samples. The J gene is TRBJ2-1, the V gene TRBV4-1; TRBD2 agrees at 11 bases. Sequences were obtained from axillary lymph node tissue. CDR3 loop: CASSQVDMGLAVYNEQFF. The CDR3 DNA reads TGCGCCAGCAGCCAAGTGGATATGGGACTAGCGGTATACAATGAGCAGTTCTTC.